This TCR beta chain was captured by sequencing in a study of blood T cell repertoires in COVID-19. Study-level information: Both acute and convalescent COVID-19 samples were obtained from the United States, Italy and Spain.

Original processing methods: Amplification of reference gene primers was used by the study to estimate nucleated cell counts. Sequenced by immunoSEQ multiplex PCR; TCRdb stores in-frame clones only, minus some. D and trimming were read from the DNA, whereas the V and J calls and clone size are those reported in that table. The sample carries a few hundred thousand clones, around 87% recorded once. Deletions cut 7 bases from V and 4 bases from J, with 14 bases between. Germline V gene lookup returns CDR1 GTSNPN and CDR2 SVGIG (reference sequence). CDR3 length equals 12 residues. Enrollment of patients from Seattle took place during active infection, with longitudinal follow-up.

The sequencing sample was made of peripheral blood. This sequence was found in a woman aged 25 to 45 with COVID-19, enrolled during active disease. The chain combines TRBV30 with TRBJ2-7; D is perhaps TRBD1 (7 bases). The chain's CDR3 is CALGQGGYEQYF. CDR3 bases: TGTGCCTTAGGCCAGGGGGGTTACGAGCAGTACTTC.